This TCR beta chain originates from a study of spatial heterogeneity in lung cancer. Regarding time point: sample taken at primary tumor resection. Findings and caveats of the study: Tumor mutation counts were tracked by expanded intratumoral alpha and beta TCR counts.

TCRdb redid the calling of the 5' RACE reads with MiXCR, one entry per CDR3 protein. In the table there are about 16,000 distinct CDR3 sequences, approximately 7% of which are singletons. This CDR3 has 14 amino acids. J gave up 1 base and V 4 bases, and 2 bases lay outside the gene matches. In germline, CDR1 is DFQATT, CDR2 SNEGSKA (reference sequence). As to this clonotype: Its antigen is currently unknown.

This chain uses TRBV20-1 with TRBJ2-1, with 9 bases fitting TRBD2. The sample was lung tumor tissue, taken at surgery. The receptor was isolated from a male donor with early-stage non-small cell lung cancer. This chain's CDR3 is CSAISGGSYNEQFF. DNA for the CDR3: TGCAGTGCTATAAGCGGGGGGTCCTACAATGAGCAGTTCTTC.